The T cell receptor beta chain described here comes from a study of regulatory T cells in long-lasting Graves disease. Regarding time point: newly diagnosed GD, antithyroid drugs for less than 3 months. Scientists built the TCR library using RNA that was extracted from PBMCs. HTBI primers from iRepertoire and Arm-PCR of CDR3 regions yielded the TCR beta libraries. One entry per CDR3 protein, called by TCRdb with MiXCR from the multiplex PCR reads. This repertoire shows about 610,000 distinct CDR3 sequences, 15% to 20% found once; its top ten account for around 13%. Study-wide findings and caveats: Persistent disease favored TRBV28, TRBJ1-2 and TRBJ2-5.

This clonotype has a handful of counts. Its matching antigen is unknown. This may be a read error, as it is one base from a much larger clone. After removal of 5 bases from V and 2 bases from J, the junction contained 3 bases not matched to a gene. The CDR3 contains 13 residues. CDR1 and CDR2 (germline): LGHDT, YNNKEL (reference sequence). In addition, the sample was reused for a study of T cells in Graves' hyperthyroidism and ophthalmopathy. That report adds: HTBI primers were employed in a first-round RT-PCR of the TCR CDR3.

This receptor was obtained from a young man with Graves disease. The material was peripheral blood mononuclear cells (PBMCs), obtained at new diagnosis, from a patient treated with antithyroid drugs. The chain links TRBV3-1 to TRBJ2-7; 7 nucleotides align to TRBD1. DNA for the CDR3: TGTGCCAGCAGCACGGGACAGACCTACGAGCAGTACTTC. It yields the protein CASSTGQTYEQYF.